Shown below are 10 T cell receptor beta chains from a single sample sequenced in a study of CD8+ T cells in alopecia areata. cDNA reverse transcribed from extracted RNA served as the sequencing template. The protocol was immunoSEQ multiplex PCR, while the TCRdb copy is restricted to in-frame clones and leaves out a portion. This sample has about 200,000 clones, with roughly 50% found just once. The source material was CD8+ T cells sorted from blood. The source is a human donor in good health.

The CDR3 here is CASSFEGANYGYTF. In DNA form, the CDR3 reads TGTGCCAGCAGCTTTGAAGGGGCTAACTATGGCTACACCTTC. J is TRBJ1-2 and V is TRBV5-4; maybe TRBD1 (5 bases). Germline CDR1 is SGHNT and CDR2 is YYREEE (reference sequence). Trimming removed 2 bases at V and 0 bases at J, with 8 bases between. The CDR3 sequence is 14 residues long.

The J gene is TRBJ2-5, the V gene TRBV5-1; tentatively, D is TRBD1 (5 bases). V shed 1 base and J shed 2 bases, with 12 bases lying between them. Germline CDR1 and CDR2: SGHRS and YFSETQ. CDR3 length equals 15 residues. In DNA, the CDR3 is TGCGCCAGCAGCTTGAAACCCAGGGAACAAGAGACCCAGTACTTC. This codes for CASSLKPREQETQYF.

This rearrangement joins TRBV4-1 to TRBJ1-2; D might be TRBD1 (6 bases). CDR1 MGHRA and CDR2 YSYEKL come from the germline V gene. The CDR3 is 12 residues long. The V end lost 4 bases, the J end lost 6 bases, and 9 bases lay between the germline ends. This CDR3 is CASSPPGDGYTF. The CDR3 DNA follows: TGCGCCAGCAGCCCCCCAGGGGATGGCTACACCTTC.

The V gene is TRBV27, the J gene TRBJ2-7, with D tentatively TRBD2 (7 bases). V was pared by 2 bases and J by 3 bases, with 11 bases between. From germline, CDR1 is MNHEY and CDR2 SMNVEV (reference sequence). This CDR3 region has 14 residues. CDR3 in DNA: TGTGCCAGCAGTTTAGCGGGGGCCTTCTACGAGCAGTACTTC. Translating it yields CASSLAGAFYEQYF.

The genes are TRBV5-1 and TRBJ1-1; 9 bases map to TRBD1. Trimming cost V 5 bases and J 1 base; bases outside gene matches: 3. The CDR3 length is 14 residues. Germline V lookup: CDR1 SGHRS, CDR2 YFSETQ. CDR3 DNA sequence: TGCGCCAGCAGGCAGGGACAGGGGAACACTGAAGCTTTCTTT. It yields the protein CASRQGQGNTEAFF.

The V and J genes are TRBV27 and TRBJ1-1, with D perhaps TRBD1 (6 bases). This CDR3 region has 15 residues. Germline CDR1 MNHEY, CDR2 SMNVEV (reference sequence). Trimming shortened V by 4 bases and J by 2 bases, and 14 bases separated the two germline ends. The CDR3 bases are TGTGCCAGCAGTTCCCACAGGGTTGGCAACACTGAAGCTTTCTTT. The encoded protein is CASSSHRVGNTEAFF.

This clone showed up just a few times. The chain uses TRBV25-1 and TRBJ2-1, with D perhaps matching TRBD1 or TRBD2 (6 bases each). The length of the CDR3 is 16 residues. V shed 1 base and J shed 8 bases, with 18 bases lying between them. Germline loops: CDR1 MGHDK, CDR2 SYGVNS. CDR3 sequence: CASSEFPEGEVDEQFF. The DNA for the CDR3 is TGTGCCAGCAGTGAATTTCCAGAGGGGGAGGTAGATGAGCAGTTCTTC.

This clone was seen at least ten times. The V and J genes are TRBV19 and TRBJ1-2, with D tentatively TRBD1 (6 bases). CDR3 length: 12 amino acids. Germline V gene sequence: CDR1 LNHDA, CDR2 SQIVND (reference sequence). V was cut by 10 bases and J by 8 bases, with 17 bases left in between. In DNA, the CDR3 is TGTGCCACACGGACAGCATCCCAGGGCTACACCTTC. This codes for CATRTASQGYTF.

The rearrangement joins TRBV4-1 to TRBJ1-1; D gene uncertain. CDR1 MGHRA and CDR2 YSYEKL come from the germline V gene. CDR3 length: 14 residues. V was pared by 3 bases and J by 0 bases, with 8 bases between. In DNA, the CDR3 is TGCGCCAGCAGCCACCCAGACCTGAACACTGAAGCTTTCTTT. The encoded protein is CASSHPDLNTEAFF.

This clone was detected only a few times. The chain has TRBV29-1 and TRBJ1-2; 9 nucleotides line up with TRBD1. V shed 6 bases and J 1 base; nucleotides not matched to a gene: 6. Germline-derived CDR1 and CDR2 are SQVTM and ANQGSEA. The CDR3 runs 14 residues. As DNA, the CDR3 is TGCAGCGTACCATCGACAGGGGGTAACTATGGCTACACCTTC. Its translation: CSVPSTGGNYGYTF.